This T cell receptor (beta chain) was documented in a study of blood T cell repertoires in COVID-19. As for the study in general: The United States, Italy and Spain supplied acute and convalescent COVID-19 samples.

Sequenced by immunoSEQ multiplex PCR; TCRdb stores in-frame clones only, minus some. The repertoire holds 250,000 to 400,000 clones, with roughly 90% as singletons. There are 14 residues in the CDR3. The V end lost 4 bases, the J end lost 2 bases, and 10 bases lay between the germline ends. CDR1 is MNHEY and CDR2 is SMNVEV in the germline V gene (reference sequence). Living in under 30 US areas, the participants were between roughly 18 and 95 years of age. Two negative PCRs, clearance, or symptom resolution were required of recovered Cohort 3 donors. The sequenced sample was PBMCs or T cells enriched from blood (not recorded which). V usage is TRBV27 and J usage is TRBJ2-3, with D possibly matching TRBD2 (6 bases). This receptor was taken from a man in his 60s who had recovered from COVID-19. The CDR3 loop is CASSWGLDTDTQYF. The CDR3 coding sequence is TGTGCCAGCAGTTGGGGACTTGACACAGATACGCAGTATTTT.